The 28 T cell receptor beta chains below were found in one sample sequenced in a study of prognosis after radiotherapy for stage I lung cancer. Two-round multiplex PCR amplified TCR beta CDR3 from genomic DNA. Primers (each specific to one TRBV or TRBJ gene) were used in first-round PCR. TCRdb independently ran MiXCR on the multiplex PCR reads; one entry per CDR3 protein. The table shows 25,000 to 35,000 distinct CDR3 sequences, with around 43% occurring only once. This specimen was PBMCs, taken before or after stereotactic body radiation therapy (not recorded which). These receptors all come from a donor aged 50 or older with non-small cell lung cancer.

This clonotype appeared many times. The chain combines TRBV19 with TRBJ2-7; D unclear. Per the germline V gene, CDR1 is LNHDA and CDR2 is SQIVND (reference sequence). With 4 bases removed from V and 3 bases from J, the gap between germline ends came to 19 bases. The CDR3 runs to 16 residues. The CDR3 here is CASSTLSGRRNYEQYF. The DNA for the CDR3 is TGTGCCAGTAGTACCCTTTCTGGACGAAGGAACTACGAGCAGTACTTC.

V and J are TRBV6-1 and TRBJ2-1; D is perhaps TRBD2 (5 bases). The germline CDR1 and CDR2 sequences are MNHNS and SASEGT. The germline V and J ends were trimmed by 2 bases and 5 bases, with 16 bases remaining between them. There are 16 residues in the CDR3. The CDR3 nucleotides are TGTGCCAGCAGTGAAATGTTAGCGTGTGGGAACAATGAGCAGTTCTTC. This sequence encodes CASSEMLACGNNEQFF.

The chain joins TRBV28 to TRBJ1-6; D is perhaps TRBD1 (5 bases). The CDR3 is 17 residues long. The germline V and J ends were trimmed by 0 bases and 8 bases, with 17 bases remaining between them. Looked up from germline, CDR1 is MDHEN and CDR2 is SYDVKM. In nucleotides, the CDR3 is TGTGCCAGCAGTTTATGCACAGGCAGCGTCTCCGATTCACCCCTCCACTTT. Translating gives CASSLCTGSVSDSPLHF.

Ten or more counts support this clonotype. The V gene is TRBV18, the J gene TRBJ2-2, with TRBD1 identical over 10 bases. Trimming removed 3 bases from V and 3 bases from J; junction bases left unmatched: 1. CDR1 and CDR2 (germline): KGHSH, LQKENI. The CDR3 has 15 residues. CDR3 DNA: TGTGCCAGCTCACCCGGGACAGGGGACACCGGGGAGCTGTTTTTT. Amino acid sequence: CASSPGTGDTGELFF.

This clonotype was observed many times. The rearrangement uses TRBV28 and TRBJ1-2; D is perhaps TRBD1 (6 bases). Per germline, CDR1 MDHEN and CDR2 SYDVKM. Trimming cost V 5 bases and J 5 bases, with 15 bases left between them. The CDR3 sequence is 14 residues long. For the CDR3, the DNA is TGTGCCAGCAGTCGGGGGGGCATCTATTATGGCTACACCTTC. Its translation: CASSRGGIYYGYTF.

This clonotype was recorded at least ten times. The J gene is TRBJ2-1, the V gene TRBV29-1; 8 bases align to TRBD2. The CDR3 is made up of 14 amino acids. The V gene's germline CDR1 is SQVTM and CDR2 ANQGSEA. V lost 7 bases and J lost 9; bases outside the gene matches: 14. The CDR3 loop reads CSGGGTGGLGEQFF. The CDR3 DNA reads as TGCAGCGGGGGGGGGACGGGAGGGCTTGGTGAGCAGTTCTTC.

This clonotype was seen once. This sequence may be a read error, since a much larger clone differs from it by one base. DNA of the CDR3: TGTGCCAGCAGTTGGCATGGTGAAGAGACCCAGTACTTC. As protein: CASSWHGEETQYF. V gene TRBV6-2 or TRBV6-3 combines with J gene TRBJ2-5, with D unclear. The CDR3 loop spans 13 amino acids. V shed 4 bases and J shed 3 bases, with 9 bases lying between them. In germline, CDR1 is MNHEY, CDR2 SVGEGT.

By its share, this clonotype is medium-sized. V usage is TRBV30 and J usage is TRBJ1-3; D is uncertain. CDR1 is GTSNPN, CDR2 SVGIG, per germline (reference sequence). This CDR3 has 13 residues. Between the trimmed V and J ends, which lost 0 bases and 4 bases, there was a span of 7 bases. CDR3 sequence (DNA): TGTGCCTGGAGTGTTGGTGGAGGAAACACCATATATTTT. Amino acids: CAWSVGGGNTIYF.

V is TRBV28 and J is TRBJ1-5; unclear D gene. The length of the CDR3 is 11 residues. Trimming shortened V by 3 bases and J by 9 bases, and 6 bases separated the two germline ends. CDR1 and CDR2 from the germline V gene are MDHEN and SYDVKM. CDR3 in amino acids: CASSFVGPQHF. The CDR3, as DNA: TGTGCCAGCAGTTTCGTGGGGCCCCAGCATTTT.

V and J are TRBV13 and TRBJ2-1; D not resolved. CDR1 PRHDT and CDR2 FYEKMQ come from the germline V gene (reference sequence). The CDR3 length is 14 residues. V lost 7 bases, J lost 2 bases, and 12 bases lay in between. For the CDR3, the DNA is TGTGCCAGCACCTCCAACAGCCCCTACAATGAGCAGTTCTTC. It yields the protein CASTSNSPYNEQFF. Complete variable domain (other parts from reference TRBV13 and TRBJ2-1): AAGVIQSPRHLIKEKRETATLKCYPIPRHDTVYWYQQGPGQDPQFLISFYEKMQSDKGSIPDRFSAQQFSDYHSELNMSSLELGDSALYFCASTSNSPYNEQFFGPGTRLTVL.

On this clonotype itself: This clone may be a read error of a much larger clone one base away. The chain has TRBV20-1 and TRBJ2-6; 12 positions agree with TRBD1. The CDR3 is 19 amino acids. Germline loops: CDR1 DFQATT, CDR2 SNEGSKA (reference sequence). Here the CDR3 DNA reads TGCAGTGCTAGACCCAACCTGGGACAGGGGGCAGCTGGGGCCAACGCCCTGACTTTC. Its protein is CSARPNLGQGAAGANALTF.

V and J are TRBV19 and TRBJ2-7; unclear D gene. Germline V gene sequence: CDR1 LNHDA, CDR2 SQIVND (reference sequence). This CDR3 has 13 amino acids. Trimming stripped 2 bases from V and 5 bases from J, with 10 bases between. The CDR3 DNA follows: TGTGCCAGTAGTATAAGTAGGCACCACGAGCAGTACTTC. Translated, it gives CASSISRHHEQYF.

The chain carries TRBV6-5 and TRBJ2-7, with unresolved D. The germline gives CDR1 MNHEY, CDR2 SVGAGI. The CDR3 sequence is 15 residues long. Trimming removed 4 bases from V and 4 bases from J, with 17 bases in between. This CDR3 is CASSLSVTSQYEQYF. The CDR3 DNA follows: TGTGCCAGCAGTTTATCCGTGACATCCCAATACGAGCAGTACTTC.

This clonotype came up many times. The J gene is TRBJ2-1, the V gene TRBV24-1, with D perhaps matching TRBD2 (5 bases). The CDR3 loop spans 14 amino acids. Germline V gene data show CDR1 as KGHDR and CDR2 as SFDVKD. V lost 6 bases and J lost 2, with 10 bases in between. The CDR3 sequence is CATSIPGTYNEQFF. CDR3 coding DNA: TGTGCCACCAGTATTCCGGGAACCTACAATGAGCAGTTCTTC.

There are many counts of this clonotype. The rearrangement links TRBV4-1 to TRBJ2-3; D is uncertain. The V gene's germline CDR1 is MGHRA and CDR2 YSYEKL. V was pared by 1 base and J by 2 bases, with 16 bases between. The CDR3 runs 17 residues. CDR3 region: CASSQATGSDFTDTQYF. In nucleotides, the CDR3 is TGCGCCAGCAGCCAAGCAACCGGGTCCGATTTCACAGATACGCAGTATTTT.

This clonotype showed up many times. V and J are TRBV19 and TRBJ2-2, with TRBD2 matching 10 bases. Unmatched junction bases numbered 7, after V lost 4 bases and J lost 5 bases. CDR1 and CDR2 from the germline V gene are LNHDA and SQIVND (reference sequence). The CDR3 is 16 residues long. The CDR3 loop reads CASSTPLAGVTGELFF. The CDR3, as DNA: TGTGCCAGTAGTACGCCCCTAGCGGGAGTAACCGGGGAGCTGTTTTTT.

In its sample, this clonotype ranks as medium-sized. This rearrangement joins TRBV6-1 to TRBJ2-7, with D uncertain. Germline assignment: CDR1 MNHNS and CDR2 SASEGT. Trimming took off 5 bases at V and 6 bases at J, with 17 bases between the two ends. The length of the CDR3 is 14 residues. Here the CDR3 reads CASSYNDKSGEQYF. The CDR3 DNA follows: TGTGCCAGCAGTTACAATGACAAATCGGGCGAGCAGTACTTC.

The chain combines TRBV6-2 or TRBV6-3 with TRBJ2-7; D remains unclear. Germline V gene sequence: CDR1 MNHEY, CDR2 SVGEGT. Trimming cost V 5 bases and J 4 bases, with 9 bases left between them. The CDR3 length is 12 residues. CDR3 nucleotide sequence: TGTGCCAGCAGTGTACAGAGTTACGAGCAGTACTTC. Residues: CASSVQSYEQYF.

The rearrangement links TRBV6-2 or TRBV6-3 to TRBJ2-1; 15 positions agree with TRBD2. The germline V gene encodes CDR1 MNHEY and CDR2 SVGEGT. The V and J ends lost 6 bases and 5 bases, in that order; junction bases with no gene match: 5. The CDR3 has 16 amino acids. CDR3 nucleotide sequence: TGTGCCAGCAGAGGACTAGCGGGAGGGTGGGACAATGAGCAGTTCTTC. Translated, it gives CASRGLAGGWDNEQFF.

CDR3 amino acids: CASSLNIQARVAQPQHF. In DNA, the CDR3 is TGTGCCAGCAGCTTGAATATTCAGGCCCGCGTAGCTCAGCCCCAGCATTTT. The chain employs TRBV7-8 and TRBJ1-5; D is undetermined. CDR1 and CDR2 from the germline V gene are SGHVS and FQNEAQ. The V end was cut by 3 bases, the J end by 6 bases, with 21 bases between. There are 17 residues in the CDR3.

This clonotype is classed as medium-sized (0.01 to 0.1%). The V gene is TRBV12-3 or TRBV12-4, the J gene TRBJ2-2; D not resolved. CDR3 size: 13 residues. Trimming removed 6 bases from V and 6 bases from J, with 11 bases in between. CDR3 sequence: CASSQVSSGELFF. CDR3 nucleotides: TGTGCCAGCAGCCAGGTTTCTTCCGGGGAGCTGTTTTTT.

This clonotype came up many times. The CDR3 bases are TGTGCCAGCAGGGGGTCAGATCAGCCCCAGCATTTT. It specifies CASRGSDQPQHF. The chain uses TRBV2 and TRBJ1-5; no clear D. Germline V gives CDR1 SNHLY, CDR2 FYNNEI. The CDR3 length is 12 residues. The germline V and J ends were trimmed by 6 bases and 5 bases, with 8 bases remaining between them.

This clonotype was seen once. This chain connects TRBV28 to TRBJ1-3, with D uncertain. Germline CDR1 and CDR2: MDHEN and SYDVKM. The CDR3 is 16 residues long. With 6 bases removed from V and 4 bases from J, the gap between germline ends came to 19 bases. The CDR3 DNA is TGTGCCAGCAGCACTCCCAGCTCGGATTCGGGAAACACCATATATTTT. It encodes CASSTPSSDSGNTIYF.

The chain employs TRBV25-1 and TRBJ2-1, with 7 bases matching TRBD2. The V gene end was trimmed by 1 base and the J gene end by 0 bases; junction bases not matched to a gene: 6. Germline CDR1 and CDR2: MGHDK and SYGVNS. The CDR3 consists of 17 residues. This CDR3 is CASSESYGGSSYNEQFF. The CDR3 DNA reads as TGTGCCAGCAGTGAATCCTACGGGGGGAGCTCCTACAATGAGCAGTTCTTC.

For this clonotype: With a far larger clone one base away, a read error is the likely cause. The rearrangement links TRBV6-9 to TRBJ2-3; tentatively, D is TRBD1 (6 bases). Germline CDR1 is MNHGY and CDR2 is SVAAGI. The CDR3 is made up of 13 amino acids. Deletions cut 8 bases from V and 4 bases from J, with 13 bases between. The CDR3 sequence: CASLQGLADTQYF. The DNA of the CDR3 is TGTGCCAGCCTACAGGGATTGGCAGATACGCAGTATTTT.

In this sample, this clonotype turned up many times. J is TRBJ1-1 and V is TRBV12-3 or TRBV12-4, with 7 bases that match TRBD1. J lost 3 bases, V lost 4 bases, and 11 bases had no gene match. CDR3 length equals 16 residues. CDR3 nucleotides: TGTGCCAGCAGTTCCTGGGTCAGGGGGAAGGACACTGAAGCTTTCTTT. Its protein product is CASSSWVRGKDTEAFF.

In the case of this clonotype: One end of the junction does not line up with germline, which may come from a read error. The CDR3 is CASRRDGGPGYCYTF. DNA for the CDR3: TGTGCCAGCAGGAGGGACGGGGGGCCTGGCTATTGCTACACCTTC. V and J are TRBV6-1 and TRBJ1-2; D might be TRBD1 (6 bases). The CDR3 length is 15 residues. Per the germline V gene, CDR1 is MNHNS and CDR2 is SASEGT.

This clonotype has more than one count but fewer than ten. The chain uses TRBV4-1 and TRBJ2-1; no clear D gene. The CDR3 is made up of 16 amino acids. V lost 1 base, J lost 4 bases, and 14 bases lay in between. The germline CDR1 and CDR2 sequences are MGHRA and YSYEKL. The CDR3 loop reads CASSQVLQTSYNEQFF. CDR3 sequence (DNA): TGCGCCAGCAGCCAAGTCTTACAGACCTCTTACAATGAGCAGTTCTTC.